This T cell receptor beta chain was sequenced during a study of blood T cell repertoires in COVID-19. Between the trimmed V and J ends, which lost 4 bases and 5 bases, there was a span of 18 bases. This CDR3 spans 15 amino acids. Germline V gene lookup returns CDR1 SGDLS and CDR2 YYNGEE. Clones were read by immunoSEQ multiplex PCR, and TCRdb kept only the in-frame ones, dropping some. This sample has roughly 240,000 clones; 70% to 90% occur once, and the top ten carry over 0.85%. There are a few counts of this clone. The chain links TRBV9 to TRBJ1-1, with a possible D match to TRBD1 (6 bases). The TCR was taken from a man aged 45-65 years who had been exposed to COVID-19. Specimen: PBMCs or T cells enriched from blood (not recorded which). The CDR3 is CASSKWGGSRTEAFF. CDR3 DNA: TGTGCCAGCAGCAAATGGGGGGGCTCGCGGACTGAAGCTTTCTTT.